Below are 3 T cell receptor beta chains sequenced from a single sample in a study of blood T cell repertoires in COVID-19. Clones were sequenced by immunoSEQ multiplex PCR, and TCRdb holds only the in-frame ones, with some missing. The profile shows about 320,000 clones, under 95% of them singletons. The specimen sequenced was PBMCs or T cells enriched from blood (not recorded which). All receptors derive from a man in his sixties who had recovered from COVID-19.

The rearrangement uses TRBV4-1 and TRBJ2-4, with 8 bases aligning to TRBD2. Germline V gene lookup returns CDR1 MGHRA and CDR2 YSYEKL. Unmatched junction bases numbered 16, after V lost 2 bases and J lost 7 bases. The CDR3 has 18 residues. The CDR3 region is CASSQRSGLGGSVNIQYF. The CDR3 DNA is TGCGCCAGCAGCCAACGGTCGGGACTAGGAGGTTCGGTCAACATTCAGTACTTC.

The chain links TRBV27 to TRBJ2-4, with D possibly being TRBD2 (6 bases). Germline loops: CDR1 MNHEY, CDR2 SMNVEV (reference sequence). With 2 bases removed from V and 0 bases from J, the gap between germline ends came to 8 bases. The CDR3 sequence is 15 residues long. Written as DNA, the CDR3 is TGTGCCAGCAGTTTAGCGGGGCTAGCCAAAAACATTCAGTACTTC. It specifies CASSLAGLAKNIQYF.

This chain uses TRBV5-1 with TRBJ2-7, with D tentatively TRBD2 (5 bases). Germline CDR1 SGHRS, CDR2 YFSETQ. The CDR3 loop spans 17 amino acids. Trimming took 3 bases from V and 0 from J, leaving 19 bases between them. The CDR3 sequence is CASSSGKDGKSSYEQYF. CDR3 nucleotides: TGCGCCAGCAGCTCCGGTAAGGACGGGAAGAGCTCCTACGAGCAGTACTTC. Combining the CDR3 with reference TRBV5-1 and TRBJ2-7 gives the whole variable domain KAGVTQTPRYLIKTRGQQVTLSCSPISGHRSVSWYQQTPGQGLQFLFEYFSETQRNKGNFPGRFSGRQFSNSRSEMNVSTLELGDSALYLCASSSGKDGKSSYEQYFGPGTRLTVT.